Listed below are T cell receptor beta chains from one sample, sequenced in a study of CD8 T cells in ankylosing spondylitis. TCRdb ran MiXCR on the 5' RACE reads and lists one entry per CDR3 protein. The sample has 800,000 to 900,000 distinct CDR3 sequences; 10% to 15% are singletons. Sample: blood, either unsorted or a sorted T cell fraction (not recorded which). All receptors come from a male donor with ankylosing spondylitis. CDR3s include the opening cysteine and the closing phenylalanine or tryptophan. D genes are given only for firm matches. The size field is filled for only some rows; it gives once, few, many or a size class.

size	D	V	J	DNA	CDR3
.	.	TRBV25-1	TRBJ2-7	TGTGCCAGCAGTGGGCAGCACCATGAGCAGTACTTC	CASSGQHHEQYF
.	.	TRBV5-1	TRBJ2-7	TGCGCCAGCAGCTTCCGCGCGGGACGGTCATCCTACGAGCAGCACTTC	CASSFRAGRSSYEQHF
.	.	TRBV9	TRBJ1-5	TGTGCCAGCAGCGTAGGCAGGGAAAGCAATCAGCCCCAGCATTTT	CASSVGRESNQPQHF
.	.	TRBV25-1	TRBJ2-7	TGTGCCAGCGGGCCCAGGGCGCCATCATACGAGCAGTACTTC	CASGPRAPSYEQYF
few	TRBD1	TRBV6-1	TRBJ2-7	TGTGCCAGCAGCGATCCGGGACAGACCTCCTACGAGCAGTACTTC	CASSDPGQTSYEQYF
.	TRBD2	TRBV10-3	TRBJ2-5	TGTGCCATCAGTGAGACTTTAGCGGGGCAAGAGACCCAGTACTTC	CAISETLAGQETQYF
many	.	TRBV20-1	TRBJ2-7	TGCAGTGCTGGGCTTCCCATCTCCTACGAGCAGTACTTC	CSAGLPISYEQYF
many	.	TRBV12-3/TRBV12-4	TRBJ1-6	TGTGCCAGCAGTTTAGAAGCGAGCCTTGGGCCCGATTCACCCCTCCACTTT	CASSLEASLGPDSPLHF
few	.	TRBV21-1	TRBJ1-6	TGTGCCAACTGCAAATCTGACTTT	CANCKSDF
many	.	TRBV30	TRBJ2-1	TGTGCCTGGAGGACATACAATGAGCAGTTCTTC	CAWRTYNEQFF
few	.	TRBV4-1	TRBJ2-2	TGCGCCAGCAGCCAAGAGGACAGCACCGGGGAGCTGTTTTTT	CASSQEDSTGELFF
.	TRBD1	TRBV18	TRBJ1-5	TGTGCCAGCTCACCACCGGGACAGTATCAGCCCCAGCATTTT	CASSPPGQYQPQHF
many	.	TRBV20-1	TRBJ2-7	TGCAGTGTGCGAAAGGCTACCTACGAGCAGTACTTC	CSVRKATYEQYF
.	TRBD2	TRBV20-1	TRBJ2-3	TGCAGTGCTGGCAGCGGGACCAGGAATACGCAGTATTTT	CSAGSGTRNTQYF
few	.	TRBV28	TRBJ2-7	TGTGCCAGCAGTCTCGACACACTCGGCTACGAGCAGTACTTC	CASSLDTLGYEQYF
.	.	TRBV7-2	TRBJ1-2	TGTGCCAGCAGTAGGGCCAGGGACTATGGCTACACCTTC	CASSRARDYGYTF
few	.	TRBV20-1	TRBJ2-5	TGCAGTGCTCTCTTAGCAGAGACCCAGTACTTC	CSALLAETQYF
few	.	TRBV6-5	TRBJ1-6	TGTGCCAGCAGTTCCCTCGGGGCTGATTCACCCCTCCACTTT	CASSSLGADSPLHF
.	.	TRBV6-5	TRBJ2-5	TGTGCCAGCAGTTATGGGGGGTCCCTTATAGAGACCCAGTACTTC	CASSYGGSLIETQYF
.	.	TRBV6-5	TRBJ2-7	TGTGCCAGCAGTTACGGCGGGTATTACGAGCAGTACTTC	CASSYGGYYEQYF
few	.	TRBV19	TRBJ2-1	TGTGCCAGTAGTATCGGCACCCGAGGCTATGAGCAGTTCTTC	CASSIGTRGYEQFF
many	TRBD2	TRBV29-1	TRBJ2-1	TGCAGCGTTCGGACTAGCGGGAGAGAGATTGAGCAGTTCTTC	CSVRTSGREIEQFF
few	.	TRBV15	TRBJ1-6	TGTGCCACCAGCAGAGATGGGCAGGGGCGGAATTCACCCCTCCACTTT	CATSRDGQGRNSPLHF
many	TRBD2	TRBV9	TRBJ2-3	TGTGCCAGCAGCGTAGCTCATGGAGCGGGGGGATCAGATACGCAGTATTTT	CASSVAHGAGGSDTQYF
.	TRBD2	TRBV20-1	TRBJ2-3	TGCAGTGCGTTACTAGCGGGGAACACAGATACGCAGTATTTT	CSALLAGNTDTQYF
.	.	TRBV7-3	TRBJ1-3	TGTGCCAGCAGCCCAGGCGGCAGTGGACCAAACACCATATATTTT	CASSPGGSGPNTIYF
few	.	TRBV5-1	TRBJ1-1	TGCGCCAGCAGCCCGGGTGCAGAGAACACTGAAGCTTTCTTT	CASSPGAENTEAFF
few	.	TRBV5-1	TRBJ2-7	TGCGCCAGCAGCTTGGGGGCCTTAAGCCGGGGTAACGAGCAGTACTTC	CASSLGALSRGNEQYF
many	.	TRBV20-1	TRBJ2-7	TGCAGTGCTAGGGATTACAGGGCAGGGTCCTACGAGCAGTACTTC	CSARDYRAGSYEQYF
.	TRBD2	TRBV29-1	TRBJ2-1	TGCAGCGTTGACGGGACTAACCCCTACAATGAGCAGTTCTTC	CSVDGTNPYNEQFF
few	.	TRBV7-2	TRBJ2-7	TGTGCCAGCAGCCTCAGGGCCTCCGTGCCATACTTC	CASSLRASVPYF